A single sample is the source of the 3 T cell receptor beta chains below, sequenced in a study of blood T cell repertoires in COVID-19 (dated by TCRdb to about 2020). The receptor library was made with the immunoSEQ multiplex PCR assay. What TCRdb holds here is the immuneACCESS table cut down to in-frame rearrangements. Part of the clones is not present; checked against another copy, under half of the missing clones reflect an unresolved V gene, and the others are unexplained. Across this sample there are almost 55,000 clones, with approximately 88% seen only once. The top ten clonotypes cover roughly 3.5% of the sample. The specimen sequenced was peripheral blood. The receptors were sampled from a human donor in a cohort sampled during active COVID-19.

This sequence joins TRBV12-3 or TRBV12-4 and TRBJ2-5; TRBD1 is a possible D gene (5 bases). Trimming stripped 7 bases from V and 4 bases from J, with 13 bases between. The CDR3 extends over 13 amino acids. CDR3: CASNLGAAETQYF. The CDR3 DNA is TGTGCCAGCAACTTAGGGGCGGCAGAGACCCAGTACTTC.

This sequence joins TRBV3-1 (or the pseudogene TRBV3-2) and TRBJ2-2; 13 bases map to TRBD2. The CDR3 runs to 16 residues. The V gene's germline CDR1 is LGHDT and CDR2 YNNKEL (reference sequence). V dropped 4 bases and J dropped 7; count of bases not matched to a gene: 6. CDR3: CASSPGTSGASGELFF. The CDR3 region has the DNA TGTGCCAGCAGCCCCGGGACTAGCGGGGCCAGCGGGGAGCTGTTTTTT.

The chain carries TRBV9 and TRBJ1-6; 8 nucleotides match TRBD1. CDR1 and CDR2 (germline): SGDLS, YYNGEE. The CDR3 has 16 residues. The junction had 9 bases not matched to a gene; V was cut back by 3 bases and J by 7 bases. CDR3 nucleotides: TGTGCCAGCAGCGCCAGACCGGGACAGGCGAATTCACCCCTCCACTTT. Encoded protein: CASSARPGQANSPLHF. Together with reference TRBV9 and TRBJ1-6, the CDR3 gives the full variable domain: DSGVTQTPKHLITATGQRVTLRCSPRSGDLSVYWYQQSLDQGLQFLIQYYNGEERAKGNILERFSAQQFPDLHSELNLSSLELGDSALYFCASSARPGQANSPLHFGNGTRLTVT.